These 27 T cell receptor beta chains were all obtained from the same sample, sequenced in a study of blood T cell repertoires in COVID-19. Assay used: immunoSEQ multiplex PCR; TCRdb lists only in-frame clones, some missing. The table shows roughly 410,000 clones, with about 89% occurring only once. The sample consisted of peripheral blood. These receptors came from a man in his forties or fifties with acute or convalescent COVID-19.

This clone was counted once. V is TRBV28 and J is TRBJ2-5, with D possibly TRBD1 on 5 matching bases. The V gene's germline CDR1 is MDHEN and CDR2 SYDVKM. The V and J ends lost 0 bases and 2 bases respectively, with 7 bases between them. The CDR3 length is 14 residues. This CDR3 is CASSLWTDQETQYF. The CDR3 DNA reads TGTGCCAGCAGTTTATGGACAGATCAAGAGACCCAGTACTTC.

The chain employs TRBV28 and TRBJ1-3, with D tentatively TRBD1 (6 bases). The CDR3 is 14 residues long. Germline V lookup: CDR1 MDHEN, CDR2 SYDVKM. The V and J ends lost 3 bases and 7 bases respectively, with 13 bases between them. CDR3: CASSLYQGSNTIYF. CDR3 DNA sequence: TGTGCCAGCAGTTTGTATCAGGGGTCGAACACCATATATTTT.

This chain joins TRBV9 and TRBJ2-7; 9 bases are a match to TRBD1. This CDR3 contains 13 residues. Germline assignment: CDR1 SGDLS and CDR2 YYNGEE. Trimming removed 7 bases from V and 3 bases from J; junction bases left unmatched: 5. The CDR3, as DNA: TGTGCCAGCGGTGGGACAGGGTTCTACGAGCAGTACTTC. It is translated as CASGGTGFYEQYF.

This sequence joins TRBV5-1 and TRBJ2-7, with 9 nucleotides matching TRBD1. Germline-derived CDR1 and CDR2 are SGHRS and YFSETQ. V lost 5 bases, J lost 6 bases, and 9 bases stayed unmatched. The CDR3 loop spans 14 amino acids. CDR3 sequence reads: CASRPPRQGGEQYF. The CDR3 nucleotides read TGCGCCAGCAGGCCGCCCCGACAGGGGGGCGAGCAGTACTTC.

The chain links TRBV2 to TRBJ2-1; the D gene is possibly TRBD1 (5 bases). The length of the CDR3 is 13 residues. Trimming cost V 6 bases and J 0 bases, with 6 bases left between them. The germline V gene encodes CDR1 SNHLY and CDR2 FYNNEI. CDR3 DNA: TGTGCCAGCAGGGGGCCCTCCTACAATGAGCAGTTCTTC. Translating gives CASRGPSYNEQFF.

The V call is TRBV6-5, the J call TRBJ1-2; the D gene is possibly TRBD1 (6 bases). CDR1 and CDR2 from the germline V gene are MNHEY and SVGAGI. V lost 5 bases, J lost 5 bases, and 15 bases lay in between. The CDR3 is 14 residues long. CDR3: CASSRTASHYGYTF. The CDR3 coding sequence is TGTGCCAGCAGTCGGACAGCTTCACATTATGGCTACACCTTC.

This clone was detected only a few times. This chain joins TRBV27 and TRBJ2-7; 9 bases line up with TRBD2. V lost 2 bases to trimming and J lost 3 bases; unmatched junction nucleotides: 8. CDR3 size: 16 residues. From germline, CDR1 is MNHEY and CDR2 SMNVEV (reference sequence). CDR3 in amino acids: CASSLKGLAGHYEQYF. CDR3 coding DNA: TGTGCCAGCAGTTTAAAGGGGCTAGCGGGACACTACGAGCAGTACTTC.

This sequence joins TRBV18 and TRBJ1-3; D not resolved. V lost 3 bases, J lost 0 bases, and 6 bases lay in between. This CDR3 has 14 amino acids. Germline CDR1 is KGHSH and CDR2 is LQKENI. CDR3 residues: CASSPGVSGNTIYF. Written as DNA, the CDR3 is TGTGCCAGCTCACCCGGGGTCTCTGGAAACACCATATATTTT.

V usage is TRBV28 and J usage is TRBJ1-5, with a weak D call TRBD1 (5 bases). Trimming cost V 6 bases and J 5 bases, with 11 bases left between them. The germline gives CDR1 MDHEN, CDR2 SYDVKM. This CDR3 contains 13 residues. The CDR3 DNA sequence: TGTGCCAGCAGGGAGCAGGGTGATCAGCCCCAGCATTTT. Translation gives CASREQGDQPQHF.

This chain links TRBV5-1 with TRBJ2-1; 10 nucleotides match TRBD2. Germline CDR1 is SGHRS and CDR2 is YFSETQ. The CDR3 has 17 residues. J gave up 4 bases and V 4 bases, and 11 bases lay outside the gene matches. The CDR3 spells CASSQASGRGLYNEQFF. The CDR3 region has the DNA TGCGCCAGCAGCCAAGCTAGCGGGAGAGGCCTGTACAATGAGCAGTTCTTC.

This rearrangement joins TRBV6-5 to TRBJ2-1; TRBD2 agrees at 9 bases. CDR1 and CDR2 from the germline V gene are MNHEY and SVGAGI. The CDR3 runs 16 residues. With V trimmed by 2 bases and J by 4 bases, 6 bases remained unmatched. The CDR3 region is CASSYLSGGRYNEQFF. CDR3 in DNA: TGTGCCAGCAGTTACCTCAGCGGGGGGCGGTACAATGAGCAGTTCTTC.

The V gene is TRBV19, the J gene TRBJ2-4, with D perhaps matching TRBD1 (6 bases). The V gene lost 7 bases and the J gene lost 10 bases, with 20 bases spanning the gap. The CDR3 is 14 residues long. The V gene's germline CDR1 is LNHDA and CDR2 SQIVND (reference sequence). CDR3: CASTPRAGVGIQYF. The CDR3 bases are TGTGCCAGTACCCCCCGCGCAGGGGTGGGGATTCAGTACTTC. Based on the CDR3 plus reference TRBV19 and TRBJ2-4, the full variable domain is DGGITQSPKYLFRKEGQNVTLSCEQNLNHDAMYWYRQDPGQGLRLIYYSQIVNDFQKGDIAEGYSVSREKKESFPLTVTSAQKNPTAFYLCASTPRAGVGIQYFGAGTRLSVL.

The chain uses TRBV27 and TRBJ2-5; weak D call: TRBD2 (6 bases). Trimming cost V 3 bases and J 7 bases, with 9 bases left between them. The CDR3 is made up of 12 amino acids. CDR1 and CDR2 (germline): MNHEY, SMNVEV (reference sequence). Here the CDR3 DNA reads TGTGCCAGCAGTTTCCAGGGAGGGACCCAGTACTTC. It yields the protein CASSFQGGTQYF.

The V call is TRBV29-1, the J call TRBJ2-7, with D possibly being TRBD1 (7 bases). This CDR3 region has 14 residues. Germline lookup yields CDR1 SQVTM and CDR2 ANQGSEA. V was clipped by 3 bases and J by 0 bases, with 12 bases between them. The CDR3 nucleotides read TGCAGCGTTGACCCAGGGGGGACCTCCTACGAGCAGTACTTC. As protein: CSVDPGGTSYEQYF.

V is TRBV2 and J is TRBJ1-5; 9 bases fit TRBD1. The junction had 11 bases not matched to a gene; V was cut back by 6 bases and J by 8 bases. CDR1 and CDR2 from the germline V gene are SNHLY and FYNNEI. The CDR3 consists of 15 residues. The CDR3 DNA reads as TGTGCCAGCAGGGAGACAGGGGGGGGCCCCGAGCCCCAGCATTTT. Translating it yields CASRETGGGPEPQHF.

For the CDR3, the DNA is TGTGCCAGCAGCTCGGGGGGGAATCAGCCCCAGCATTTT. Its protein product is CASSSGGNQPQHF. The chain links TRBV5-4 to TRBJ1-5, with D possibly matching TRBD1 (5 bases). CDR1 SGHNT and CDR2 YYREEE come from the germline V gene (reference sequence). This CDR3 spans 13 amino acids. The V end was cut by 3 bases, the J end by 4 bases, with 8 bases between.

The chain has TRBV9 and TRBJ2-3; a weak D match, TRBD1 (6 bases). Germline loops: CDR1 SGDLS, CDR2 YYNGEE. The V end was cut by 7 bases, the J end by 0 bases, with 15 bases between. The CDR3 is 15 amino acids. The CDR3 region is CASGGRGASTDTQYF. The DNA of the CDR3 is TGTGCCAGCGGGGGCAGGGGCGCAAGCACAGATACGCAGTATTTT.

V usage is TRBV5-5 and J usage is TRBJ2-2; TRBD1 might be the D (6 bases). CDR3 size: 16 residues. Germline lookup yields CDR1 SGHKS and CDR2 YYEKEE (reference sequence). V lost 7 bases, J lost 0 bases, and 16 bases lay in between. The CDR3 loop is CASSLPQGANTGELFF. CDR3 coding DNA: TGTGCCAGCTCCCTCCCACAGGGCGCGAACACCGGGGAGCTGTTTTTT.

The chain has TRBV27 and TRBJ1-6, with a tentative D call TRBD1 (6 bases). The CDR3 is made up of 13 amino acids. Germline V gives CDR1 MNHEY, CDR2 SMNVEV (reference sequence). Trimming pared 6 bases from V and 10 bases from J, leaving 13 bases between. CDR3 in DNA: TGTGCCAGCAGGGAACAGGGTAACTCACCCCTCCACTTT. As protein: CASREQGNSPLHF.

V and J are TRBV6-5 and TRBJ2-5; TRBD1 aligns across 8 bases. This CDR3 contains 15 residues. Unmatched junction bases numbered 3, after V lost 0 bases and J lost 3 bases. Germline V gene sequence: CDR1 MNHEY, CDR2 SVGAGI. CDR3 bases: TGTGCCAGCAGTTACTCGACAGGGGAGGAAGAGACCCAGTACTTC. It specifies CASSYSTGEEETQYF.

This sequence joins TRBV7-2 and TRBJ1-3, with a weak D call TRBD1 (6 bases). Trimming took 4 bases from V and 0 from J, leaving 16 bases between them. Germline V lookup: CDR1 SGHTA, CDR2 FQGNSA. The CDR3 runs 17 residues. CDR3 sequence: CASSSMGGPSSGNTIYF. In DNA form, the CDR3 reads TGTGCCAGCAGCTCCATGGGGGGGCCCAGCTCTGGAAACACCATATATTTT.

This clone appeared a single time. V is TRBV6-2 or TRBV6-3 and J is TRBJ1-1; 8 positions agree with TRBD1. V dropped 4 bases and J dropped 0; count of bases not matched to a gene: 4. Germline V gene lookup returns CDR1 MNHEY and CDR2 SVGEGT. The CDR3 has 15 amino acids. This CDR3 reads CASSSGQDMNTEAFF. CDR3 nucleotides: TGTGCCAGCAGTTCGGGACAGGACATGAACACTGAAGCTTTCTTT.

The chain joins TRBV7-9 to TRBJ2-7; the D gene is possibly TRBD2 (7 bases). Germline V gives CDR1 SEHNR, CDR2 FQNEAQ (reference sequence). This CDR3 spans 12 amino acids. The V end lost 8 bases, the J end lost 1 base, and 9 bases lay between the germline ends. CDR3 DNA sequence: TGTGCCAGCCGGGGGGCTTCCTACGAGCAGTACTTC. Amino acids: CASRGASYEQYF.

This chain joins TRBV4-1 and TRBJ1-1; 10 bases agree with TRBD1. J gave up 7 bases and V 3 bases, and 11 bases lay outside the gene matches. Germline lookup yields CDR1 MGHRA and CDR2 YSYEKL. The CDR3 loop spans 16 amino acids. This CDR3 reads CASSQSPGTGVDEAFF. In DNA, the CDR3 is TGCGCCAGCAGCCAGAGCCCCGGGACAGGGGTCGATGAAGCTTTCTTT.

This clone was counted once. The CDR3 loop reads CASSIAGRGDEQFF. CDR3 DNA: TGTGCCAGTAGTATAGCGGGGCGGGGGGATGAGCAGTTCTTC. The rearrangement uses TRBV19 and TRBJ2-1; 8 bases map to TRBD2. The CDR3 consists of 14 residues. With 1 base clipped from V and 8 bases from J, the junction kept 4 bases outside the gene matches. The V gene's germline CDR1 is LNHDA and CDR2 SQIVND (reference sequence). Full variable domain (outside the CDR3, taken from reference TRBV19 and TRBJ2-1): DGGITQSPKYLFRKEGQNVTLSCEQNLNHDAMYWYRQDPGQGLRLIYYSQIVNDFQKGDIAEGYSVSREKKESFPLTVTSAQKNPTAFYLCASSIAGRGDEQFFGPGTRLTVL.

The chain is built from TRBV21-1 and TRBJ1-4. TRBV21-1 is shown as a pseudogene. This CDR3 is 15 amino acids long. The CDR3 protein is CASSKAPKNEEKLFF. The DNA for the CDR3 is TGTGCCAGCAGCAAAGCGCCGAAGAACGAGGAAAAACTGTTTTTT.

The V and J genes are TRBV6-2 or TRBV6-3 and TRBJ2-7; tentative D call: TRBD2 (6 bases). V dropped 0 bases and J dropped 3 bases, with 21 bases sitting between them. CDR1 and CDR2 from the germline V gene are MNHEY and SVGEGT. This CDR3 spans 18 amino acids. The chain's CDR3 is CASSYSISWVSGNYEQYF. The CDR3 DNA is TGTGCCAGCAGTTACTCGATATCGTGGGTTAGCGGTAACTACGAGCAGTACTTC.